One and the same sample provided the 2 T cell receptor beta chains below, sequenced in a study of control samples from healthy donors and cancer patients. Only in-frame clones appear in the TCRdb table, and some are missing; sequencing was by immunoSEQ multiplex PCR. This sample has about 140,000 clones, with around 94% found just once. The sample comprised blood. The origin of the receptors is a man aged 40-49 years in good health.

This clone appeared a few times. This sequence joins TRBV5-1 and TRBJ2-3; perhaps TRBD2 as D (6 bases). The V end lost 5 bases, the J end lost 4 bases, and 17 bases lay between the germline ends. This CDR3 has 15 residues. CDR1 and CDR2 (germline): SGHRS, YFSETQ. The CDR3: CASSPQVERADTQYF. The CDR3 DNA is TGCGCCAGCAGTCCGCAGGTCGAGCGGGCAGATACGCAGTATTTT.

The genes are TRBV11-2 and TRBJ1-6; TRBD1 matches 8 bases. CDR1 is SGHAT, CDR2 FQNNGV, per germline. This CDR3 has 15 residues. Trimming cost V 1 base and J 9 bases; bases outside gene matches: 5. The CDR3 protein is CASSLGQGAGSPLHF. The DNA for the CDR3 is TGTGCCAGCAGCTTAGGGCAGGGGGCGGGTTCACCCCTCCACTTT.